These 6 T cell receptor beta chains share one sample of origin, sequenced in a study of blood T cells in healthy people across ages (dated by TCRdb to the mid-2010s). The library was prepared using 5' RACE. The sequencer was an Illumina HiSeq 2500. A second PCR of 7 to 11 cycles was performed with a sample-barcoded 5' primer and a J-beta primer mix. TCRdb took the public reads, trimmed them with fastp at Q25, ran MiXCR for clone calling and kept in-frame beta chains. Records with the same CDR3 protein are collapsed into one entry carrying the most frequent genes and DNA. The sample profile shows about 1.4 million distinct CDR3 sequences; 59% of them were found once. The ten top clones hold over 5.5% of the sample. Sequencing input: blood. These receptors all come from a man between 18 and 29 years old in good health.

This clonotype has just a few counts. Here the CDR3 reads CASRGVFTDTQYF. The DNA for the CDR3 is TGTGCCAGCAGAGGGGTATTCACAGATACGCAGTATTTT. The J gene is TRBJ2-3, the V gene TRBV28, with D possibly matching TRBD1 (5 bases). V was trimmed by 6 bases and J by 2 bases, leaving 9 bases between them. This CDR3 contains 13 residues. CDR1 is MDHEN, CDR2 SYDVKM, per germline.

This clonotype has just one count. The chain is built from TRBV4-3 and TRBJ2-1; D possibly matches TRBD1 or TRBD2 (6 bases each). The V end was cut by 2 bases, the J end by 1 base, with 15 bases between. The CDR3 runs to 17 residues. Germline V lookup: CDR1 LGHNA, CDR2 YSLEER. The CDR3, as DNA: TGCGCCAGCAGCCAATTCGGTCGGGGGACATCCTACAATGAGCAGTTCTTC. As protein: CASSQFGRGTSYNEQFF.

This sequence joins TRBV29-1 and TRBJ2-7, with D unresolved. CDR1 is SQVTM, CDR2 ANQGSEA, per germline. Trimming took 3 bases from V and 0 from J, leaving 12 bases between them. There are 14 residues in the CDR3. The DNA of the CDR3 is TGCAGCGTTGACGCCGGACCACCCTCCTACGAGCAGTACTTC. Its protein product is CSVDAGPPSYEQYF.

The genes are TRBV27 and TRBJ1-6, with a weak D call TRBD1 (5 bases). The CDR3 totals 18 residues. Trimming removed 5 bases from V and 0 bases from J, with 17 bases in between. Germline CDR1 MNHEY, CDR2 SMNVEV (reference sequence). The CDR3 DNA is TGTGCCAGCAGTCCTTTGGGACGGACGAGCTCCTATAATTCACCCCTCCACTTT. Translation: CASSPLGRTSSYNSPLHF.

The V gene is TRBV6-6, the J gene TRBJ1-5, with D possibly being TRBD1 (6 bases). The germline V and J ends were trimmed by 7 bases and 0 bases, with 13 bases remaining between them. This CDR3 comprises 15 residues. Germline V gene sequence: CDR1 MNHNY, CDR2 SVGAGI (reference sequence). Written as DNA, the CDR3 is TGTGCCAGCACCGTAACAGGGTATAGCAATCAGCCCCAGCATTTT. Its protein is CASTVTGYSNQPQHF.

This rearrangement joins TRBV6-6 to TRBJ2-3, with a tentative D call TRBD2 (5 bases). Trimming took off 6 bases at V and 2 bases at J, with 18 bases between the two ends. Germline lookup yields CDR1 MNHNY and CDR2 SVGAGI (reference sequence). CDR3 length: 16 amino acids. This CDR3 is CASSRGTLRDTDTQYF. CDR3 nucleotides: TGTGCCAGCAGCCGTGGAACCCTTCGGGACACAGATACGCAGTATTTT.